Presented here are 3 T cell receptor beta chains from one specimen sequenced in a study of shared clonotypes between healthy human individuals. Profiling relied on immunoSEQ multiplex PCR, and the TCRdb table lists in-frame clones only, not all of them. The sample lists 1,400,000 or so clones, 98% occurring once. Sequenced input: naive CD4+ T cells sorted from blood. Noted subset: CD45RA+ positively selected. These receptors all come from a man younger than 45 in good health.

This chain joins TRBV10-3 and TRBJ2-3, with 8 bases matching TRBD1. Germline assignment: CDR1 ENHRY and CDR2 SYGVKD. V lost 6 bases to trimming and J lost 4 bases; unmatched junction nucleotides: 6. The CDR3 consists of 14 residues. The CDR3 protein is CAISAGGGSDTQYF. CDR3 nucleotide sequence: TGTGCCATCAGCGCAGGGGGCGGATCAGATACGCAGTATTTT.

With respect to this clone: At the DNA level, this CDR3 is encoded by other sequences in the same sample as well. The gene calls are TRBV9 and TRBJ2-7; 10 bases align to TRBD2. Germline lookup yields CDR1 SGDLS and CDR2 YYNGEE. The V segment lost 0 bases and the J segment 3 bases; nucleotides outside the gene matches: 3. The CDR3 totals 15 residues. The CDR3 nucleotides are TGTGCCAGCAGCGTAGGGGCTAGCGGGAGCTACGAGCAGTACTTC. Protein product: CASSVGASGSYEQYF.

The chain employs TRBV28 and TRBJ1-1; D gene uncertain. Per germline, CDR1 MDHEN and CDR2 SYDVKM. The ends were cut back, 6 bases at V and 0 bases at J, with 14 bases in the middle. This CDR3 has 15 residues. The CDR3 DNA reads TGTGCCAGCAGATCCTACCTCGGGGTGAACACTGAAGCTTTCTTT. Its protein is CASRSYLGVNTEAFF. Based on the CDR3 plus reference TRBV28 and TRBJ1-1, the full variable domain is DVKVTQSSRYLVKRTGEKVFLECVQDMDHENMFWYRQDPGLGLRLIYFSYDVKMKEKGDIPEGYSVSREKKERFSLILESASTNQTSMYLCASRSYLGVNTEAFFGQGTRLTVV.